This is a list of T cell receptor beta chains from one sample in a study of shared clonotypes between healthy human individuals. The repertoire was sequenced with immunoSEQ multiplex PCR; TCRdb's copy has only in-frame clones and lacks some. This sample carries about 600,000 clones, just under 97% of them seen once, and the ten largest clones take around 0.11%. The specimen was naive CD8+ T cells sorted from blood. These receptors were collected from a woman in her 30s in good health. CDR3s include the opening cysteine and the closing phenylalanine or tryptophan. Fields, in order: CDR3 length, J gene, V gene, CDR3 protein.

CDR3 length: 16
J gene: TRBJ2-1
V gene: TRBV10-2
CDR3 protein: CASSESNLAGGYEQFF

CDR3 length: 13
J gene: TRBJ1-2
V gene: TRBV6-5
CDR3 protein: CASSYSLSGGYTF

CDR3 length: 12
J gene: TRBJ2-5
V gene: TRBV6-5
CDR3 protein: CASRRQGRAQYF

CDR3 length: 14
J gene: TRBJ2-1
V gene: TRBV19
CDR3 protein: CASSIGRGYNEQFF

CDR3 length: 15
J gene: TRBJ1-3
V gene: TRBV9
CDR3 protein: CASSPGQGSGNTIYF

CDR3 length: 12
J gene: TRBJ1-1
V gene: TRBV27
CDR3 protein: CASRGWGTEAFF

CDR3 length: 15
J gene: TRBJ2-5
V gene: TRBV7-9
CDR3 protein: CASSLSTGESETQYF

CDR3 length: 14
J gene: TRBJ1-4
V gene: TRBV7-6
CDR3 protein: CASSLEAAYEKLFF

CDR3 length: 14
J gene: TRBJ2-1
V gene: TRBV6-1
CDR3 protein: CASSGASGIGEQFF

CDR3 length: 11
J gene: TRBJ2-7
V gene: TRBV20-1
CDR3 protein: CRTGTIYEQYF

CDR3 length: 16
J gene: TRBJ2-2
V gene: TRBV13
CDR3 protein: CASSFWTGQGSGELFF

CDR3 length: 14
J gene: TRBJ1-5
V gene: TRBV19
CDR3 protein: CASSIRDRGEPQHF

CDR3 length: 14
J gene: TRBJ2-7
V gene: TRBV11-2
CDR3 protein: CASSSWGDEYEQYF

CDR3 length: 15
J gene: TRBJ2-7
V gene: TRBV6-5
CDR3 protein: CASSWTAGRSYEQYF

CDR3 length: 15
J gene: TRBJ1-6
V gene: TRBV7-9
CDR3 protein: CASSLALQENSPLHF

CDR3 length: 13
J gene: TRBJ2-7
V gene: TRBV28
CDR3 protein: CATGLFSSYEQYF

CDR3 length: 15
J gene: TRBJ2-1
V gene: TRBV19
CDR3 protein: CASSIDGSSYNEQFF

CDR3 length: 14
J gene: TRBJ2-1
V gene: TRBV28
CDR3 protein: CASSFGLAWGEQFF

CDR3 length: 15
J gene: TRBJ2-2
V gene: TRBV7-2
CDR3 protein: CASDKPRDNTGELFF

CDR3 length: 15
J gene: TRBJ1-1
V gene: TRBV6-5
CDR3 protein: CASSHTGGGEYEAFF

CDR3 length: 11
J gene: TRBJ2-3
V gene: TRBV27
CDR3 protein: CASWSSNTQYF

CDR3 length: 15
J gene: TRBJ1-5
V gene: TRBV4-2
CDR3 protein: CASSPRQGGNQPQHF

CDR3 length: 13
J gene: TRBJ2-7
V gene: TRBV19
CDR3 protein: CASKGRSTYEQYF

CDR3 length: 13
J gene: TRBJ1-1
V gene: TRBV9
CDR3 protein: CASSVSGNTEAFF

CDR3 length: 15
J gene: TRBJ2-1
V gene: TRBV27
CDR3 protein: CASSLGTSGSYGQFF

CDR3 length: 15
J gene: TRBJ1-2
V gene: TRBV27
CDR3 protein: CASSFVGTGPLGYTF

CDR3 length: 14
J gene: TRBJ2-5
V gene: TRBV11-2
CDR3 protein: CASRTAGVNETQYF

CDR3 length: 16
J gene: TRBJ1-2
V gene: TRBV27
CDR3 protein: CASSLLGTGGLSGYTF

CDR3 length: 14
J gene: TRBJ2-7
V gene: TRBV19
CDR3 protein: CASSPGTAAYEQYF

CDR3 length: 14
J gene: TRBJ2-7
V gene: TRBV5-4
CDR3 protein: CASSFTGSGDEQYF

CDR3 length: 15
J gene: TRBJ1-6
V gene: TRBV6-6
CDR3 protein: CASSYGTTGNSPLHF

CDR3 length: 12
J gene: TRBJ2-7
V gene: TRBV5-4
CDR3 protein: CATSGLANEQYF

CDR3 length: 16
J gene: TRBJ2-7
V gene: TRBV27
CDR3 protein: CASSLSPGTAESEQYF

CDR3 length: 15
J gene: TRBJ2-5
V gene: TRBV10-2
CDR3 protein: CASSSLGQGVEEQYF

CDR3 length: 17
J gene: TRBJ2-6
V gene: TRBV4-2
CDR3 protein: CASSQEDTGSGANVLTF

CDR3 length: 17
J gene: TRBJ2-7
V gene: TRBV15
CDR3 protein: CATSKTPLAGESYEQYF

CDR3 length: 15
J gene: TRBJ1-4
V gene: TRBV4-1
CDR3 protein: CASSQDLRIGEKLFF

CDR3 length: 14
J gene: TRBJ2-5
V gene: TRBV15
CDR3 protein: CATSRGAGEETQYF

CDR3 length: 14
J gene: TRBJ2-2
V gene: TRBV7-6
CDR3 protein: CASSLGQQLGELFF

CDR3 length: 14
J gene: TRBJ2-7
V gene: TRBV28
CDR3 protein: CASRVNGLHYEQYF

CDR3 length: 15
J gene: TRBJ2-5
V gene: TRBV5-8
CDR3 protein: CASSTGTAFQETQYF

CDR3 length: 16
J gene: TRBJ2-7
V gene: TRBV23-1
CDR3 protein: CASSQSTGTGPYEQYF

CDR3 length: 11
J gene: TRBJ2-7
V gene: TRBV7-8
CDR3 protein: CASSLTYEQYF

CDR3 length: 13
J gene: TRBJ1-4
V gene: TRBV25-1
CDR3 protein: CASGGQGTEKLFF

CDR3 length: 16
J gene: TRBJ2-2
V gene: TRBV5-4
CDR3 protein: CASSSGGRDNTGELFF

CDR3 length: 14
J gene: TRBJ1-2
V gene: TRBV2
CDR3 protein: CASSDTGQVYGYTF

CDR3 length: 14
J gene: TRBJ2-4
V gene: TRBV10-3
CDR3 protein: CAISESLMENIQYF

CDR3 length: 16
J gene: TRBJ2-5
V gene: TRBV6-6
CDR3 protein: CASSPYDRGLGETQYF

CDR3 length: 12
J gene: TRBJ1-5
V gene: TRBV7-2
CDR3 protein: CASSPPGSPQHF

CDR3 length: 16
J gene: TRBJ2-2
V gene: TRBV6-9
CDR3 protein: CASTHSRTSRYGELFF

CDR3 length: 14
J gene: TRBJ1-1
V gene: TRBV5-1
CDR3 protein: CASSGQGAWTEAFF

CDR3 length: 14
J gene: TRBJ2-7
V gene: TRBV11-2
CDR3 protein: CASSLDSPKAEQYF

CDR3 length: 15
J gene: TRBJ2-1
V gene: TRBV5-4
CDR3 protein: CASFTPDSTGNEQFF

CDR3 length: 13
J gene: TRBJ2-7
V gene: TRBV5-1
CDR3 protein: CASSFRTNYEQYF

CDR3 length: 17
J gene: TRBJ2-7
V gene: TRBV4-1
CDR3 protein: CASSQGLAETSSYEQYF

CDR3 length: 13
J gene: TRBJ2-2
V gene: TRBV4-1
CDR3 protein: CASSNRNSGELFF

CDR3 length: 16
J gene: TRBJ2-3
V gene: TRBV4-2
CDR3 protein: CASSRQEADGTDTQYF

CDR3 length: 16
J gene: TRBJ2-1
V gene: TRBV4-1
CDR3 protein: CASSQEPLAGDNEQFF

CDR3 length: 12
J gene: TRBJ2-1
V gene: TRBV7-8
CDR3 protein: CASSFYIDEQFF

CDR3 length: 19
J gene: TRBJ1-2
V gene: TRBV28
CDR3 protein: CASSFDPEAGRPKLYGYTF